This is a list of T cell receptor beta chains from one sample in a study of T cells in Graves' hyperthyroidism and ophthalmopathy. TCRdb reanalysed the multiplex PCR reads using MiXCR and keeps one entry per CDR3 protein. Among hundreds of thousands of distinct CDR3 sequences listed, 12% to 15% were seen once. Sequencing input: blood. These receptor sequences come from a woman aged 18-29 years with Graves' hyperthyroidism. Both conserved end residues are part of each CDR3. The D gene is left open where the match is weak. Not all rows give a size; the values are once, few, many and, for expanded clones, a class.

TRBD1 TRBJ1-1 TRBV28 many CASHGQARRGSEAFF TGTGCCAGCCACGGACAGGCCCGAAGGGGGTCTGAAGCTTTCTTT
TRBD1 TRBJ2-7 TRBV7-2 many CASKHRTGGSYEQYF TGTGCCAGCAAACATCGGACAGGGGGCTCCTACGAGCAGTACTTC
NA TRBJ2-1 TRBV19 NA CASSMAGTLPEQFF TGTGCCAGTAGTATGGCGGGGACTCTACCTGAGCAGTTCTTC
TRBD2 TRBJ2-4 TRBV28 NA CASSSALAGGHGIQYF TGTGCCAGCAGTTCAGCCCTAGCGGGAGGGCATGGCATTCAGTACTTC
NA TRBJ2-3 TRBV24-1 few CATSGLQVTDTQYF TGTGCCACCAGTGGACTTCAGGTCACAGATACGCAGTATTTT
NA TRBJ2-1 TRBV9 NA CASSVAGGRDEQFF TGTGCCAGCAGCGTCGCCGGGGGTCGAGATGAGCAGTTCTTC
TRBD1 TRBJ1-5 TRBV5-6 few CASSSRQGRRNQPQHF TGTGCCAGCAGCTCCAGACAGGGGAGGCGGAATCAGCCCCAGCATTTT
NA TRBJ2-3 TRBV7-3 many CATGTAKGDTQYF TGTGCCACCGGGACGGCGAAGGGAGATACGCAGTATTTT
NA TRBJ2-7 TRBV29-1 many CSVESQGVAQYF TGCAGCGTTGAATCCCAAGGGGTTGCGCAGTACTTC
TRBD1 TRBJ2-1 TRBV18 few CASSPPREAGGRYEQFF TGTGCCAGCTCACCGCCGAGGGAGGCAGGGGGCAGGTATGAGCAGTTCTTC
NA TRBJ1-5 TRBV2 many CASNKGSSNQPQHF TGTGCCAGCAATAAGGGGAGTAGCAATCAGCCCCAGCATTTT